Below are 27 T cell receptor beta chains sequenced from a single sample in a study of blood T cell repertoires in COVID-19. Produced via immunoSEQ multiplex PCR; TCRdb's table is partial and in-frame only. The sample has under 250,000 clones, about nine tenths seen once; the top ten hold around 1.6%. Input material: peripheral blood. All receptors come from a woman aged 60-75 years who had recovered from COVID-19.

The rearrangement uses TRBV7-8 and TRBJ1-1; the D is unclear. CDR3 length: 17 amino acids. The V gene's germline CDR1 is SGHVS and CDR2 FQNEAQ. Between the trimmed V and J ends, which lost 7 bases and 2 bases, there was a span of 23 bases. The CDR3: CASTPRAYSAVNTEAFF. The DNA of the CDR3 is TGTGCCAGCACCCCGAGGGCCTACAGCGCAGTAAACACTGAAGCTTTCTTT.

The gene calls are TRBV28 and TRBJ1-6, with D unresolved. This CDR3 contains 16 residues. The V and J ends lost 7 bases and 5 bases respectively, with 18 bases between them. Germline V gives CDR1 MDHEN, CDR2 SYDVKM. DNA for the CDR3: TGTGCCAGCACCCATATTTCGCTTCGAGATAATTCACCCCTCCACTTT. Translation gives CASTHISLRDNSPLHF.

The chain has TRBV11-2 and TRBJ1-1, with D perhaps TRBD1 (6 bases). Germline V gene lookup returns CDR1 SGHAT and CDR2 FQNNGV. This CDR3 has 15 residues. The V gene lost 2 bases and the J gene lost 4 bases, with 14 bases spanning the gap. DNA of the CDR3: TGTGCCAGCAGCTTACTTAGGGGGAGGGGCACTGAAGCTTTCTTT. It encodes CASSLLRGRGTEAFF.

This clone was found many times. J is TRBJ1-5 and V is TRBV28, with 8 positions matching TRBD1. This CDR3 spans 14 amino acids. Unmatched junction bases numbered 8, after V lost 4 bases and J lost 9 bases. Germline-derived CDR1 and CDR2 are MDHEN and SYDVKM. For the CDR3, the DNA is TGTGCCAGCAGTTGGCAGGGGGCTGAGGGGCCCCAGCATTTT. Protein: CASSWQGAEGPQHF.

The CDR3 loop reads CASKPLSTGGAYEQYF. CDR3 DNA sequence: TGTGCCAGCAAGCCCCTCTCTACCGGGGGTGCCTACGAGCAGTACTTC. This chain connects TRBV27 to TRBJ2-7; D may be TRBD2 (6 bases). CDR1 and CDR2 from the germline V gene are MNHEY and SMNVEV (reference sequence). CDR3 length equals 16 residues. V lost 7 bases, J lost 2 bases, and 21 bases lay in between.

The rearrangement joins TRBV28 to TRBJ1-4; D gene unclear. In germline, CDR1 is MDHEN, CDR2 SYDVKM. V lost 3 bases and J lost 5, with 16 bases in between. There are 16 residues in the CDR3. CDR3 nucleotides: TGTGCCAGCAGTTTCTTTGGGGAGGGATTAAATGAAAAACTGTTTTTT. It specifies CASSFFGEGLNEKLFF. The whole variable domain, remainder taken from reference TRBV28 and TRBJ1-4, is DVKVTQSSRYLVKRTGEKVFLECVQDMDHENMFWYRQDPGLGLRLIYFSYDVKMKEKGDIPEGYSVSREKKERFSLILESASTNQTSMYLCASSFFGEGLNEKLFFGSGTQLSVL.

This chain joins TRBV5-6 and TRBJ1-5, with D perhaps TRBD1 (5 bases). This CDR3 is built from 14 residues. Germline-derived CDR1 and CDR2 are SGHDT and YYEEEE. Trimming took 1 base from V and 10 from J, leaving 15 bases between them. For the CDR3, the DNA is TGTGCCAGCAGCTTGTACGGCCCCGGGGGACCCCAGCATTTT. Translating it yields CASSLYGPGGPQHF.

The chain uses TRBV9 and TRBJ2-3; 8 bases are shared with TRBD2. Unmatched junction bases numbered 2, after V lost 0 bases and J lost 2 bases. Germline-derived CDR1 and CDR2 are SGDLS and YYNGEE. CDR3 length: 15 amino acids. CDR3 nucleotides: TGTGCCAGCAGCGTAGCGGGGGGGCTCACAGATACGCAGTATTTT. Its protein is CASSVAGGLTDTQYF.

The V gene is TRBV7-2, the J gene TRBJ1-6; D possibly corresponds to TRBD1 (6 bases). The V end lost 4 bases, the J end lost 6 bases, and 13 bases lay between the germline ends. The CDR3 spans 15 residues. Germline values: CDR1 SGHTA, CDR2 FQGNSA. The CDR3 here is CASSSDSVSNSPLHF. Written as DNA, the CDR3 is TGTGCCAGCAGCTCGGACAGCGTTTCTAATTCACCCCTCCACTTT.

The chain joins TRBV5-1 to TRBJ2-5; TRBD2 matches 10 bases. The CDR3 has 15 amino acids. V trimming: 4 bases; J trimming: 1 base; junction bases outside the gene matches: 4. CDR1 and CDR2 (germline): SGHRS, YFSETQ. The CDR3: CASSERGGSQETQYF. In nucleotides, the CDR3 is TGCGCCAGCAGCGAGCGGGGGGGCTCCCAAGAGACCCAGTACTTC.

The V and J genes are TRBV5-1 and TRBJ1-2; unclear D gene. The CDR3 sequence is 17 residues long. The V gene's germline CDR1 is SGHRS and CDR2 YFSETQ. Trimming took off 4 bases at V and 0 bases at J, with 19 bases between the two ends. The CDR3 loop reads CASSQNLDRRTNYGYTF. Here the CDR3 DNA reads TGCGCCAGCAGCCAAAACCTAGACCGACGGACTAACTATGGCTACACCTTC. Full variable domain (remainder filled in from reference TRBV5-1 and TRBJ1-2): KAGVTQTPRYLIKTRGQQVTLSCSPISGHRSVSWYQQTPGQGLQFLFEYFSETQRNKGNFPGRFSGRQFSNSRSEMNVSTLELGDSALYLCASSQNLDRRTNYGYTFGSGTRLTVV.

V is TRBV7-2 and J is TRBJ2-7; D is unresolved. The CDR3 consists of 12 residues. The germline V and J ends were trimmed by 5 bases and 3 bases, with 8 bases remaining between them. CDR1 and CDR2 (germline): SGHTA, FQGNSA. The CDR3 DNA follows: TGTGCCAGCAGCGTACCCGGCTACGAGCAGTACTTC. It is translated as CASSVPGYEQYF.

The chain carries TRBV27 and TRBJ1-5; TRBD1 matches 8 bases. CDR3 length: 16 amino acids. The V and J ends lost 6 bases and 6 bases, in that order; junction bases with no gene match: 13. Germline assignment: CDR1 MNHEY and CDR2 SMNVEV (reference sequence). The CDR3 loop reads CASSTYKGQGRQPQHF. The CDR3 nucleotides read TGTGCCAGCAGCACTTATAAAGGACAGGGACGTCAGCCCCAGCATTTT.

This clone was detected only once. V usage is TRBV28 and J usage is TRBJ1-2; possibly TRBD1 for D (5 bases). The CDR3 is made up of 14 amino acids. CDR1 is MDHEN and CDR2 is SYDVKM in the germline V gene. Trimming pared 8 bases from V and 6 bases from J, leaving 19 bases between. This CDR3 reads CASSGAVGVDGYTF. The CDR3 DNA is TGTGCCAGCTCTGGGGCAGTTGGGGTGGATGGCTACACCTTC.

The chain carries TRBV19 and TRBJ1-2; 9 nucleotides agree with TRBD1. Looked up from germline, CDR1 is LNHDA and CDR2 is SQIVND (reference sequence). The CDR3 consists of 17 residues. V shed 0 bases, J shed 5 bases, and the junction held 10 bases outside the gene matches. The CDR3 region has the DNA TGTGCCAGTAGTATAGACCCAAGGACAGGGGAAGGTTATGGCTACACCTTC. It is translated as CASSIDPRTGEGYGYTF.

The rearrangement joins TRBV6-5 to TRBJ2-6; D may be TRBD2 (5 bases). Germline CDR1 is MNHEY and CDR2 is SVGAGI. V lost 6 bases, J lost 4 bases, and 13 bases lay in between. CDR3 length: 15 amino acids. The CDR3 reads CASRPTWEGANVLTF. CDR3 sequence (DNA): TGTGCCAGCAGGCCTACATGGGAGGGGGCCAACGTCCTGACTTTC.

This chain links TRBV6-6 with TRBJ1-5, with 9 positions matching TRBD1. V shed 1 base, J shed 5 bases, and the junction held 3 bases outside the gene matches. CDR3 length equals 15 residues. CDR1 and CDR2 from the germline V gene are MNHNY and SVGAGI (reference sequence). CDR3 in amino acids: CASSYLRQGDQPQHF. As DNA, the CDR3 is TGTGCCAGCAGTTACTTAAGACAGGGGGATCAGCCCCAGCATTTT.

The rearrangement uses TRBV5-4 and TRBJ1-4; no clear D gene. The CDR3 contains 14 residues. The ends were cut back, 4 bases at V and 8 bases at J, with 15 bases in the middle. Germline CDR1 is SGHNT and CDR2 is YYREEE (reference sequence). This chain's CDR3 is CASSLKGEEEKLFF. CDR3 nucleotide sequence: TGTGCCAGCAGCCTGAAGGGAGAGGAGGAAAAACTGTTTTTT.

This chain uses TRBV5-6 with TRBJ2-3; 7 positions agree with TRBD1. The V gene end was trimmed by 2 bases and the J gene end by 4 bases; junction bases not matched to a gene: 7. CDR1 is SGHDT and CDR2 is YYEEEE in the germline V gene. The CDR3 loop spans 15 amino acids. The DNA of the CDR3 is TGTGCCAGCAGCTTCGACAGGGTTTTGGCAGATACGCAGTATTTT. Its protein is CASSFDRVLADTQYF.

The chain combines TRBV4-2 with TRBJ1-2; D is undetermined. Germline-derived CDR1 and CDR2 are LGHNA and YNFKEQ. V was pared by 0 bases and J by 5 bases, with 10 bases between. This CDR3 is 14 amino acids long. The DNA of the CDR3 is TGTGCCAGCAGCCAAGATTGGGAGGTGTATGGCTACACCTTC. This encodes CASSQDWEVYGYTF.

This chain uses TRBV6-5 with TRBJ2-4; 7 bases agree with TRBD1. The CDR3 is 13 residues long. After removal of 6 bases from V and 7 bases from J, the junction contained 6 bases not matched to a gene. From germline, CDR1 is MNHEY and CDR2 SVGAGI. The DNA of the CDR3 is TGTGCCAGCAGCGATACGACAGGGAACATTCAGTACTTC. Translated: CASSDTTGNIQYF.

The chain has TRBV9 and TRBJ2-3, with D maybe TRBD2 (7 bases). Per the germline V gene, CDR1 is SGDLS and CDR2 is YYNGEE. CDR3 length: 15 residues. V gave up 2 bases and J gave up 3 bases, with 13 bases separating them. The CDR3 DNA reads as TGTGCCAGCAGCGTGGGGGCAGCGGGGACAGATACGCAGTATTTT. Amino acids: CASSVGAAGTDTQYF.

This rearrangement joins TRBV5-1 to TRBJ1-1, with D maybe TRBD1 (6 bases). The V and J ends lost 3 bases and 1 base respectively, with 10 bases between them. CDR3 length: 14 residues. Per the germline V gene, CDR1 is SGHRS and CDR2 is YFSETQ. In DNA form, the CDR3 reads TGCGCCAGCAGCTCGAGACAGGAGAACACTGAAGCTTTCTTT. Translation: CASSSRQENTEAFF.

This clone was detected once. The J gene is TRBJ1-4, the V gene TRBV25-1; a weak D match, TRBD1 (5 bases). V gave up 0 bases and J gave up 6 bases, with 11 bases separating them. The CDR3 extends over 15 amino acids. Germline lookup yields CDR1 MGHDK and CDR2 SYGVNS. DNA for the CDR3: TGTGCCAGCAGTGAATACGGAAAGGGGTATGAAAAACTGTTTTTT. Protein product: CASSEYGKGYEKLFF.

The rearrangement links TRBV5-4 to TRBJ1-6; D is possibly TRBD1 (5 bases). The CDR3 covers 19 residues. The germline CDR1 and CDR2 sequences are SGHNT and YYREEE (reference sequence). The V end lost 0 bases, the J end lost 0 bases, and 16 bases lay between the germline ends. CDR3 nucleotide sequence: TGTGCCAGCAGCTTGGGGGGTCAGGGCCCAAGCTCCTATAATTCACCCCTCCACTTT. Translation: CASSLGGQGPSSYNSPLHF. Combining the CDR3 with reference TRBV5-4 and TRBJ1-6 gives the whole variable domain ETGVTQSPTHLIKTRGQQVTLRCSSQSGHNTVSWYQQALGQGPQFIFQYYREEENGRGNFPPRFSGLQFPNYSSELNVNALELDDSALYLCASSLGGQGPSSYNSPLHFGNGTRLTVT.

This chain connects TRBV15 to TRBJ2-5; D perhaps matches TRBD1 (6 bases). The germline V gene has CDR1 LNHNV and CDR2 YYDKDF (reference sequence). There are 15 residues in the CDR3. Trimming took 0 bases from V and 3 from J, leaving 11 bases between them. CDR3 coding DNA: TGTGCCACCAGCAGAGATCGGGGACAAGAAGAGACCCAGTACTTC. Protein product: CATSRDRGQEETQYF.

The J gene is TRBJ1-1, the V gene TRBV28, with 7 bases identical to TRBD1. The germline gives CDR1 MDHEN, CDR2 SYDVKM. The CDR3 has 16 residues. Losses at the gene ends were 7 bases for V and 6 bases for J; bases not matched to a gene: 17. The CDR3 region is CASTSGGEIVGAEAFF. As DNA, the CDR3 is TGTGCCAGCACTTCAGGGGGTGAGATAGTAGGGGCTGAAGCTTTCTTT. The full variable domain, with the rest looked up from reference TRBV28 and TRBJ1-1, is DVKVTQSSRYLVKRTGEKVFLECVQDMDHENMFWYRQDPGLGLRLIYFSYDVKMKEKGDIPEGYSVSREKKERFSLILESASTNQTSMYLCASTSGGEIVGAEAFFGQGTRLTVV.